This TCR beta chain appears in the sequencing data of a study of PD-1 blockade in mismatch repair-deficient tumors. This clone was seen a few times. The table came from immunoSEQ multiplex PCR; TCRdb's copy has only in-frame clones and leaves some out. The data show 45,000 to 60,000 clones, with roughly 75% seen just once and about 3.5% held by the top ten. This TCR came from an adult with mismatch repair-deficient cancer. The sequencing used peripheral blood, collected 4 weeks after starting pembrolizumab.

This chain's CDR3 is CASSQRPSGTYNEQFF. CDR3 nucleotides: TGCGCCAGCAGCCAAAGACCTAGCGGGACCTACAATGAGCAGTTCTTC. The rearrangement joins TRBV4-3 to TRBJ2-1; the match to TRBD2 covers 9 bases. Germline V gives CDR1 LGHNA, CDR2 YSLEER. This CDR3 spans 16 amino acids. V dropped 2 bases and J dropped 2; count of bases not matched to a gene: 4.